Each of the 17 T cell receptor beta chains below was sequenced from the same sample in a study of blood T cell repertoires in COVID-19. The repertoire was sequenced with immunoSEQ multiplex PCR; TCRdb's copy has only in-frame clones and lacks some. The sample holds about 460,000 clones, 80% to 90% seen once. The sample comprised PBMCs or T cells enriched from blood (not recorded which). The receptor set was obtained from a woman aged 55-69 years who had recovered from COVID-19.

The CDR3 is CASSLDGGRTDTQYF. CDR3 nucleotide sequence: TGCGCCAGCAGCTTGGACGGGGGGAGAACAGATACGCAGTATTTT. The chain joins TRBV5-1 to TRBJ2-3, with 7 bases fitting TRBD2. Germline CDR1 is SGHRS and CDR2 is YFSETQ. CDR3 length: 15 residues. Trimming cost V 0 bases and J 3 bases; bases outside gene matches: 4.

CDR3 nucleotide sequence: TGTGCCAGCAGCTTGGGGACAGGATCCTTTGGCTACACCTTC. Amino acids: CASSLGTGSFGYTF. The chain uses TRBV7-9 and TRBJ1-2, with 8 bases that match TRBD1. The V segment lost 3 bases and the J segment 7 bases; nucleotides outside the gene matches: 7. In germline, CDR1 is SEHNR, CDR2 FQNEAQ (reference sequence). The CDR3 covers 14 residues.

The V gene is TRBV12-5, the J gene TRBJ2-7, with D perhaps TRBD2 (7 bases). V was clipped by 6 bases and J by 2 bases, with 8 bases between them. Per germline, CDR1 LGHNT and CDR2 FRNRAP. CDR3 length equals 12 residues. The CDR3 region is CASGGGPYEQYV. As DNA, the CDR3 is TGTGCTAGTGGGGGGGGGCCCTACGAGCAGTACGTC.

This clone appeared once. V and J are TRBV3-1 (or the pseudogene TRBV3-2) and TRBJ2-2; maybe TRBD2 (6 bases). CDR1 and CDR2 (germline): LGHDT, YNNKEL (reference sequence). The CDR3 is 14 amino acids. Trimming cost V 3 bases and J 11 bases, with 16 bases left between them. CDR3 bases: TGTGCCAGCAGCCACCCCGGGAGACTCCGAGAGCTGTTTTTT. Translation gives CASSHPGRLRELFF.

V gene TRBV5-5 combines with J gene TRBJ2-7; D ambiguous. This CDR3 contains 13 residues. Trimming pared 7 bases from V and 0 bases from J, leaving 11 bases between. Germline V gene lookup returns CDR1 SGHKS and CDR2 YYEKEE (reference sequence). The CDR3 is CASSNGSSYEQYF. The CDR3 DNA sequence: TGTGCCAGCTCAAACGGTAGCTCCTACGAGCAGTACTTC.

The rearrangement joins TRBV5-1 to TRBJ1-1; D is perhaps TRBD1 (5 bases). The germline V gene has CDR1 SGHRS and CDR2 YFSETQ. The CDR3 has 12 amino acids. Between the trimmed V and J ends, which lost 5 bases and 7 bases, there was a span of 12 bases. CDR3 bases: TGCGCCAGCAGTCTCGGGACTCATGAAGCTTTCTTT. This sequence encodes CASSLGTHEAFF.

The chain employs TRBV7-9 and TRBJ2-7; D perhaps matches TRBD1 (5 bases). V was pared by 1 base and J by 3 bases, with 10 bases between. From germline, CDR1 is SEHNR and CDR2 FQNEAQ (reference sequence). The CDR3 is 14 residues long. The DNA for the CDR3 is TGTGCCAGCAGCTTAGACAGGATTATCTACGAGCAGTACTTC. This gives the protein CASSLDRIIYEQYF. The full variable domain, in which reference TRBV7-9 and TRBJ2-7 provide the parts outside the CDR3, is DTGVSQNPRHKITKRGQNVTFRCDPISEHNRLYWYRQTLGQGPEFLTYFQNEAQLEKSRLLSDRFSAERPKGSFSTLEIQRTEQGDSAMYLCASSLDRIIYEQYFGPGTRLTVT.

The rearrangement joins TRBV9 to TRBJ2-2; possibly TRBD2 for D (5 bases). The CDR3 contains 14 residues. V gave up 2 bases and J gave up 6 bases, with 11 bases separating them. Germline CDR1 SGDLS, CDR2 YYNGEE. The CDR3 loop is CASSVPPRAGELFF. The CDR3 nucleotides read TGTGCCAGCAGCGTCCCCCCGAGGGCCGGGGAGCTGTTTTTT. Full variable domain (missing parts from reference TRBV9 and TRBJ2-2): DSGVTQTPKHLITATGQRVTLRCSPRSGDLSVYWYQQSLDQGLQFLIQYYNGEERAKGNILERFSAQQFPDLHSELNLSSLELGDSALYFCASSVPPRAGELFFGEGSRLTVL.

DNA of the CDR3: TGTGCCAGTACCCAGGGACTAGGCCTCTACAATGAGCAGTTCTTC. As protein: CASTQGLGLYNEQFF. The chain employs TRBV19 and TRBJ2-1; 8 positions agree with TRBD2. The CDR3 sequence is 15 residues long. Looked up from germline, CDR1 is LNHDA and CDR2 is SQIVND (reference sequence). The ends lost 7 bases at V and 3 bases at J; junction bases unmatched: 8.

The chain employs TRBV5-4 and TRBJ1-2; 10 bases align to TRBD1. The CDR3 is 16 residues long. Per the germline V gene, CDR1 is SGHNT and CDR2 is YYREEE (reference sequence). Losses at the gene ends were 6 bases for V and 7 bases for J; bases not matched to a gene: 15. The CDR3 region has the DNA TGTGCCAGCACCTTAGGGACAGGGGCCACCAGTCGTGGCTACACCTTC. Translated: CASTLGTGATSRGYTF.

CDR3 sequence: CASSVFAKNIQYF. The CDR3 DNA follows: TGTGCCAGCAGCGTCTTCGCCAAAAACATTCAGTACTTC. This chain joins TRBV7-8 and TRBJ2-4, with D uncertain. Germline CDR1 is SGHVS and CDR2 is FQNEAQ. Trimming took 5 bases from V and 1 from J, leaving 6 bases between them. The CDR3 consists of 13 residues.

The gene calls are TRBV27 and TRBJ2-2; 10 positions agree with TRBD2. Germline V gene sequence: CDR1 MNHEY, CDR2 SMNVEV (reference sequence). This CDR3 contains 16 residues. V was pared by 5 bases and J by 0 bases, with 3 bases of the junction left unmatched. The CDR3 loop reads CASSASGGSNTGELFF. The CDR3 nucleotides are TGTGCCAGCAGTGCTAGCGGGGGTTCGAACACCGGGGAGCTGTTTTTT.

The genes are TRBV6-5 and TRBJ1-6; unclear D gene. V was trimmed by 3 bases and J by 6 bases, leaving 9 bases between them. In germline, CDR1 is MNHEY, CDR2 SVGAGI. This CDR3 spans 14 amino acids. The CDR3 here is CASSYPLSNSPLHF. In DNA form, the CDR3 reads TGTGCCAGCAGTTATCCTTTATCTAATTCACCCCTCCACTTT.

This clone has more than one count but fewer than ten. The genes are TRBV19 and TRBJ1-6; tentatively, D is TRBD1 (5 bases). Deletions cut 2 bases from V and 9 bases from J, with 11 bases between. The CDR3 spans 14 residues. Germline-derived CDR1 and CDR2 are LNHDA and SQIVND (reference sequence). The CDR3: CASSISGSGSPLHF. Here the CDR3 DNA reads TGTGCCAGTAGTATATCAGGGTCGGGTTCACCCCTCCACTTT.

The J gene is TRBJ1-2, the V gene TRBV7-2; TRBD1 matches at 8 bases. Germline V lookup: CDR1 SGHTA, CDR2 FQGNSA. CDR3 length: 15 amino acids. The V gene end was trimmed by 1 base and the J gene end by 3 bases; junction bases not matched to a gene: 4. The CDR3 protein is CASSLVPGGDYGYTF. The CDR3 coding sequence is TGTGCCAGCAGCTTAGTGCCAGGGGGCGACTATGGCTACACCTTC.

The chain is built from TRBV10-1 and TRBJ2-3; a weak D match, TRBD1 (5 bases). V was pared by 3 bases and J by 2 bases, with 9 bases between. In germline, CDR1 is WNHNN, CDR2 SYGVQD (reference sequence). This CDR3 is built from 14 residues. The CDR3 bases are TGCGCCAGCAGTGATCAGGGTTACACAGATACGCAGTATTTT. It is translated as CASSDQGYTDTQYF.

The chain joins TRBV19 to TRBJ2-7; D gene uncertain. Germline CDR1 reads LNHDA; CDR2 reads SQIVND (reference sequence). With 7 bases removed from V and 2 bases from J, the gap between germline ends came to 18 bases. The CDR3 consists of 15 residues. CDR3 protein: CASTPTPAETYEQYF. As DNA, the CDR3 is TGTGCCAGTACCCCCACCCCGGCGGAAACCTACGAGCAGTACTTC. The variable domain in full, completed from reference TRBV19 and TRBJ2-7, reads DGGITQSPKYLFRKEGQNVTLSCEQNLNHDAMYWYRQDPGQGLRLIYYSQIVNDFQKGDIAEGYSVSREKKESFPLTVTSAQKNPTAFYLCASTPTPAETYEQYFGPGTRLTVT.